This T cell receptor (beta chain) is from a study of blood T cell repertoires in COVID-19. At the level of the study: Researchers got acute and convalescent COVID-19 samples from the United States, Italy and Spain. The analysed material was cDNA or gDNA that came from T cells, B-cell-depleted T cells, or PBMCs.

This CDR3 is built from 16 residues. The germline V gene has CDR1 LGHNA and CDR2 YNFKEQ. With 4 bases clipped from V and 2 bases from J, the junction kept 8 bases outside the gene matches. This table comes from immunoSEQ multiplex PCR, and its TCRdb copy is limited to in-frame clones, with some not included. The sample holds fewer than 250,000 clones; 83% are singletons and the top ten take 2% to 3%. This receptor was identified in a woman aged 40 to 50 with active or convalescent COVID-19. The rearrangement joins TRBV4-2 to TRBJ2-3; 8 bases agree with TRBD2. The sequencing sample was made of peripheral blood. The CDR3 DNA follows: TGTGCCAGCAGCCGAACCCGGGGGGGTACCACAGATACGCAGTATTTT. It encodes CASSRTRGGTTDTQYF.